The 21 T cell receptor beta chains listed next were all sequenced from one sample in a study of shared clonotypes between healthy human individuals. Profiling relied on immunoSEQ multiplex PCR, and the TCRdb table lists in-frame clones only, not all of them. The data contain about 470,000 clones, around 79% of them singletons. The sequenced material came from PBMCs. The receptors originated from a woman in her 40s in good health. Some clones in this sample may be carry-over from other donors' samples.

The chain joins TRBV5-1 to TRBJ2-3; 10 nucleotides align to TRBD1. The CDR3 length is 16 residues. Germline assignment: CDR1 SGHRS and CDR2 YFSETQ. J was trimmed by 1 base and V by 4 bases; bases with no gene match: 6. The CDR3 nucleotides are TGCGCCAGCAGCCCGGAGGGACAGGGGCGCACAGATACGCAGTATTTT. This encodes CASSPEGQGRTDTQYF.

The rearrangement uses TRBV2 and TRBJ2-5; possible D gene TRBD1, 5 bases. Germline V gives CDR1 SNHLY, CDR2 FYNNEI. CDR3 length: 15 amino acids. The V end lost 4 bases, the J end lost 0 bases, and 12 bases lay between the germline ends. The CDR3 nucleotides are TGTGCCAGCAGTGCGACAGCCAGGTACCAAGAGACCCAGTACTTC. Encoded protein: CASSATARYQETQYF. Full variable domain (remainder filled in from reference TRBV2 and TRBJ2-5): EPEVTQTPSHQVTQMGQEVILRCVPISNHLYFYWYRQILGQKVEFLVSFYNNEISEKSEIFDDQFSVERPDGSNFTLKIRSTKLEDSAMYFCASSATARYQETQYFGPGTRLLVL.

This clone was observed a few times. V usage is TRBV19 and J usage is TRBJ2-1; 9 bases are a match to TRBD2. This CDR3 is 16 amino acids long. Germline CDR1 LNHDA, CDR2 SQIVND (reference sequence). Trimming removed 5 bases from V and 7 bases from J; junction bases left unmatched: 12. The CDR3 DNA reads as TGTGCCAGTAGTCCCCTTAGGATAGCGGGAGCGAATGAGCAGTTCTTC. Translating it yields CASSPLRIAGANEQFF.

The chain couples TRBV7-9 to TRBJ2-5, with unresolved D. In germline, CDR1 is SEHNR, CDR2 FQNEAQ (reference sequence). This CDR3 region has 11 residues. The germline V and J ends were trimmed by 5 bases and 7 bases, with 8 bases remaining between them. The CDR3 DNA reads TGTGCCAGCAGCGAAGGCGGGACCCAGTACTTC. Translated: CASSEGGTQYF. Combining the CDR3 with reference TRBV7-9 and TRBJ2-5 gives the whole variable domain DTGVSQNPRHKITKRGQNVTFRCDPISEHNRLYWYRQTLGQGPEFLTYFQNEAQLEKSRLLSDRFSAERPKGSFSTLEIQRTEQGDSAMYLCASSEGGTQYFGPGTRLLVL.

The genes are TRBV5-4 and TRBJ1-1; D is perhaps TRBD1 (5 bases). The CDR3 consists of 14 residues. Trimming removed 5 bases from V and 2 bases from J, with 13 bases in between. The germline V gene encodes CDR1 SGHNT and CDR2 YYREEE (reference sequence). The CDR3 loop reads CASRGDPDNTEAFF. The CDR3 coding sequence is TGTGCCAGCAGGGGGGACCCGGATAACACTGAAGCTTTCTTT.

The rearrangement uses TRBV5-1 and TRBJ1-1, with D hard to call. Trimming removed 4 bases at V and 7 bases at J, with 17 bases between. Germline V gene data show CDR1 as SGHRS and CDR2 as YFSETQ. The CDR3 consists of 14 residues. The CDR3 reads CASSLELGLGEAFF. The CDR3 nucleotides are TGCGCCAGCAGCCTGGAATTAGGGTTGGGTGAAGCTTTCTTT.

The chain combines TRBV18 with TRBJ1-4; 7 bases are a match to TRBD1. The CDR3 has 14 residues. With 1 base clipped from V and 5 bases from J, the junction kept 1 base outside the gene matches. Germline V gene sequence: CDR1 KGHSH, CDR2 LQKENI. The CDR3 protein is CASSPQGQNEKLFF. The DNA of the CDR3 is TGTGCCAGCTCACCACAGGGACAGAATGAAAAACTGTTTTTT.

This clone was seen more than once but under ten times. Other nucleotide sequences in the sample specify the same CDR3. The rearrangement uses TRBV18 and TRBJ1-1; 8 bases agree with TRBD1. There are 15 residues in the CDR3. Per germline, CDR1 KGHSH and CDR2 LQKENI. The V and J ends lost 3 bases and 1 base, in that order; junction bases with no gene match: 4. The CDR3: CASSPWTGRNTEAFF. CDR3 sequence (DNA): TGTGCCAGCTCACCCTGGACAGGGAGGAACACTGAAGCTTTCTTT.

The CDR3 sequence: CASSGTASGSEQFF. CDR3 sequence (DNA): TGTGCCAGCAGTGGGACAGCCTCTGGGAGTGAGCAGTTCTTC. This sequence joins TRBV6-1 and TRBJ2-1; tentatively, D is TRBD1 (6 bases). V lost 4 bases to trimming and J lost 9 bases, with 16 bases between them. Germline lookup yields CDR1 MNHNS and CDR2 SASEGT. The CDR3 covers 14 residues.

The CDR3 region is CASSARLAEYEQYF. The CDR3 DNA is TGTGCCAGCAGTGCTCGACTAGCGGAATACGAGCAGTACTTC. The gene calls are TRBV6-1 and TRBJ2-7, with 9 bases that match TRBD2. J gave up 4 bases and V 4 bases, and 5 bases lay outside the gene matches. The germline CDR1 and CDR2 sequences are MNHNS and SASEGT. CDR3 length: 14 residues.

This sequence joins TRBV19 and TRBJ2-2; D may correspond to TRBD1 or TRBD2 (5 bases each). V lost 7 bases to trimming and J lost 2 bases, with 17 bases between them. From germline, CDR1 is LNHDA and CDR2 SQIVND (reference sequence). There are 16 residues in the CDR3. DNA for the CDR3: TGTGCCAGTACCCTCCCGGGACGGGGAAACACCGGGGAGCTGTTTTTT. This translates into CASTLPGRGNTGELFF.

Concerning this clone: Relative to the germline gene, one junction end is altered; a read error may explain this. The V and J genes are TRBV11-1 and TRBJ2-7; D remains unclear. CDR1 and CDR2 from the germline V gene are SGHAT and FQDESV (reference sequence). There are 12 residues in the CDR3. The CDR3 DNA is TGTGCCAGCAGCTTCCCCTCCGACGAGCAGTACTTC. It translates to CASSFPSDEQYF.

This rearrangement joins TRBV11-2 to TRBJ2-1; either TRBD1 or TRBD2 may fit D (5 bases each). V gave up 4 bases and J gave up 12 bases, with 19 bases separating them. Per germline, CDR1 SGHAT and CDR2 FQNNGV. CDR3 length: 14 residues. CDR3 sequence (DNA): TGTGCCAGCAGCTCGTGGGGGAACGGCGTCGGGCAGTTCTTC. Encoded protein: CASSSWGNGVGQFF. The entire variable domain, with the rest obtained from reference TRBV11-2 and TRBJ2-1, is as follows: EAGVAQSPRYKIIEKRQSVAFWCNPISGHATLYWYQQILGQGPKLLIQFQNNGVVDDSQLPKDRFSAERLKGVDSTLKIQPAKLEDSAVYLCASSSWGNGVGQFFGPGTRLTVL.

The V gene is TRBV18, the J gene TRBJ1-6, with D tentatively TRBD1 (5 bases). Germline assignment: CDR1 KGHSH and CDR2 LQKENI. Trimming took off 2 bases at V and 14 bases at J, with 16 bases between the two ends. There are 14 residues in the CDR3. CDR3 in DNA: TGTGCCAGCTCACCAGAGGGGCTCCCGTTTGCCCTCCACTTT. This translates into CASSPEGLPFALHF. Full variable domain (missing parts from reference TRBV18 and TRBJ1-6): NAGVMQNPRHLVRRRGQEARLRCSPMKGHSHVYWYRQLPEEGLKFMVYLQKENIIDESGMPKERFSAEFPKEGPSILRIQQVVRGDSAAYFCASSPEGLPFALHFGNGTRLTVT.

The J gene is TRBJ2-5, the V gene TRBV18, with 8 bases lining up with TRBD1. J lost 2 bases, V lost 1 base, and 3 bases had no gene match. Germline assignment: CDR1 KGHSH and CDR2 LQKENI. The CDR3 extends over 15 amino acids. Written as DNA, the CDR3 is TGTGCCAGCTCACCACGGGGACAGGATCAAGAGACCCAGTACTTC. This gives the protein CASSPRGQDQETQYF.

Worth noting for this clone: At one end, the junction sequence differs from germline, possibly due to a read error. The rearrangement joins TRBV5-1 to TRBJ2-3; TRBD2 matches at 10 bases. The CDR3 runs 16 residues. Germline V CDR1 and CDR2: SGHRS, YFSETQ. The DNA for the CDR3 is TGCGCCAGCAGCTTGGCCCCTAGCGGGAGCATAGATACGCAGTATTTT. It codes for CASSLAPSGSIDTQYF.

The chain has TRBV15 and TRBJ2-3; 10 nucleotides match TRBD2. The ends lost 3 bases at V and 3 bases at J; junction bases unmatched: 3. Germline values: CDR1 LNHNV, CDR2 YYDKDF (reference sequence). The CDR3 has 15 residues. The CDR3 protein is CATSRVGLATDTQYF. CDR3 in DNA: TGTGCCACCAGCAGGGTGGGACTAGCGACAGATACGCAGTATTTT.

As DNA, the CDR3 is TGTGCCAGTAGTATGTCGTACCAAGAGACCCAGTACTTC. It specifies CASSMSYQETQYF. The chain employs TRBV19 and TRBJ2-5, with D unclear. Germline V lookup: CDR1 LNHDA, CDR2 SQIVND (reference sequence). The CDR3 runs to 13 residues. Trimming stripped 3 bases from V and 0 bases from J, with 5 bases between.

The chain uses TRBV7-2 and TRBJ1-2; 8 nucleotides line up with TRBD1. The length of the CDR3 is 16 residues. Germline assignment: CDR1 SGHTA and CDR2 FQGNSA. V was pared by 5 bases and J by 0 bases, with 8 bases of the junction left unmatched. The CDR3 here is CASSPQGVSANYGYTF. CDR3 nucleotide sequence: TGTGCCAGCAGCCCACAGGGGGTCTCAGCTAACTATGGCTACACCTTC.

Regarding this clone: A single base separates this from a much larger clone, so it may be a read error. Distinct nucleotide sequences in the sample also encode this CDR3. The V and J genes are TRBV7-9 and TRBJ1-4; D is uncertain. This CDR3 region has 13 residues. The germline V gene encodes CDR1 SEHNR and CDR2 FQNEAQ (reference sequence). Trimming stripped 10 bases from V and 4 bases from J, with 13 bases between. The CDR3 DNA reads TGTGCCACAAACGAAGGCTTTAATGAAAAACTGTTTTTT. Encoded protein: CATNEGFNEKLFF.

V is TRBV7-9 and J is TRBJ1-1; unclear D gene. Trimming pared 6 bases from V and 4 bases from J, leaving 21 bases between. The CDR3 sequence is 16 residues long. Germline V lookup: CDR1 SEHNR, CDR2 FQNEAQ (reference sequence). This chain's CDR3 is CASRPRGGSLGTEAFF. In DNA form, the CDR3 reads TGTGCCAGCAGGCCCCGGGGAGGGAGTTTGGGCACTGAAGCTTTCTTT.